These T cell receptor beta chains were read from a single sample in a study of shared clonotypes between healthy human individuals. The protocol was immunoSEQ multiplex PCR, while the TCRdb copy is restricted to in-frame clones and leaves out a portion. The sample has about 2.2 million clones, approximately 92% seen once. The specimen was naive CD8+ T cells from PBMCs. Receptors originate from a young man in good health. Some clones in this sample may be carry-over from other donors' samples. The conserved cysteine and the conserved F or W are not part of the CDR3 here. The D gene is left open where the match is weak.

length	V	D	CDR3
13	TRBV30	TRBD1	AWSSTGGWSYGYT
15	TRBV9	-	ASSPGFRDTFQETQY
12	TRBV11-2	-	ASSFLSGAPEQY
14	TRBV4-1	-	ASSRIPTGDGETQY
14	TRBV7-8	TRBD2	ASSLGLAGTGNEQF
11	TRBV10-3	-	AIIGVGETEAF
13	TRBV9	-	ASSVLNGVYNEQF
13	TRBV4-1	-	ASSQPGVQIYGYT
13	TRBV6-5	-	ASSYSGDQQETQY
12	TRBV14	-	ASSQDQDPYEQY
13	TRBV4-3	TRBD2	ASSLGASGYNEQF
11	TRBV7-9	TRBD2	ASEVAGHHEQF
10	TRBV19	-	AGSTGANVLT
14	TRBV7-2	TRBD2	ASSSRTSGSYNEQF
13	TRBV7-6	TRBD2	ASSFGTSGSYEQY
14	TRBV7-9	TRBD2	ASSFSGTSGSEEQF
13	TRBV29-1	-	SVDRLVRDTDTQY
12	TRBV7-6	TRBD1	ASSSGQAPYEQY